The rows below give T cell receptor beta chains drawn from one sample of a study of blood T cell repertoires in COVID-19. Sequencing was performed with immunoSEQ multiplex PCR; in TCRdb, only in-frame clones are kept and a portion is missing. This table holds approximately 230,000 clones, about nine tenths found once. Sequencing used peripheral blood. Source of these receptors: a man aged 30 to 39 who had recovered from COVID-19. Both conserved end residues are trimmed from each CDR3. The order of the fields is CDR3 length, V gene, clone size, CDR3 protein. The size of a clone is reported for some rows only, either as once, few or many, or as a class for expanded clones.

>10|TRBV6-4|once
ASSSGGPQQF
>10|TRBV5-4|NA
ASNIPGYGYT
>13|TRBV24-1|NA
ATSLETASTDTQY
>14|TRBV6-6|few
ASSYPQARTTDTQY
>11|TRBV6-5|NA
ATRQGQIYEQY
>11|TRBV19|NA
ASSPSSGNTIY
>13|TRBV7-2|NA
ASSLWTASGNTIY
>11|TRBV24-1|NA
ATSDRQTYGYT
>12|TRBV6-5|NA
ASSYSTESYEQY
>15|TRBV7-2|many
ASSKVGTGYSGNTIY
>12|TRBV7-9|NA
ASNPSGGNTEAF
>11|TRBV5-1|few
ASSLERETEAF
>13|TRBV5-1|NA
ASKVGGAFTDTQY
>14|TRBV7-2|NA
ASSLARGGPRHEQY